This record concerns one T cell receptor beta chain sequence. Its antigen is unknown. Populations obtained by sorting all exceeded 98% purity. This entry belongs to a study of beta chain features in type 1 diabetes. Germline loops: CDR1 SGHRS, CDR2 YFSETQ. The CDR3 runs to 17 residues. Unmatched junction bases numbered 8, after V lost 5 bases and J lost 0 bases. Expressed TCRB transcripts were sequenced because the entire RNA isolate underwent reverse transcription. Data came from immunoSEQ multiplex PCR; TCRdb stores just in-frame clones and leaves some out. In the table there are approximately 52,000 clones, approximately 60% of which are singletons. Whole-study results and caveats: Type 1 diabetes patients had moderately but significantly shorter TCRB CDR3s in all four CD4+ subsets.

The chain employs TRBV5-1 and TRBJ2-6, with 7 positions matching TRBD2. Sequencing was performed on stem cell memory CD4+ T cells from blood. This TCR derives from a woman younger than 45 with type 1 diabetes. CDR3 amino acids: CASRNEGGISGANVLTF. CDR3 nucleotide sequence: TGCGCCAGCAGGAACGAGGGAGGGATCTCTGGGGCCAACGTCCTGACTTTC.